The text below deals with one T cell receptor (beta chain). This clonotype has a count of ten or more. Its antigen has not been determined. Base-call qualities are not available, and no considerably larger clone is one nucleotide away. These data come from a study of CD8 T cells in ankylosing spondylitis listed by TCRdb under 2017. Concerning the study at large: T cell receptor beta repertoires were profiled in healthy donors and ankylosing spondylitis patients so that disease-linked TCR variants could be found. In total, the full study cohort was made up of 95 to 110 healthy donors and 25 or so ankylosing spondylitis patients. Samples of peripheral blood were taken, and for ankylosing spondylitis patients, synovial fluid was collected as well. Results and caveats for the whole study, not just this receptor: A TCR beta motif of about eight highly homologous amino acid variants appeared characteristic of blood from ankylosing spondylitis patients. A CD8+ phenotype was shown by the disease-linked clones, which were found at relatively low frequencies in peripheral blood. According to the report, matched synovial fluid samples from ankylosing spondylitis patients were significantly enriched for the disease-linked clones. Some motif variants had previously been reported in the synovial fluid and blood of reactive arthritis patients, which suggests shared mechanisms of disease initiation.

Instrument used: Illumina HiSeq 2500. Quantitative 5'-RACE with molecular barcodes was used to prepare TCR beta libraries. The paper's data handling went like this. A new computational method, built on a probabilistic model of VDJ rearrangement, was used to identify disease-linked TCR variants. TCRdb trimmed public reads at Q25 via fastp, called clones via MiXCR and kept in-frame beta chains. Each entry is one CDR3 protein sequence, shown with its most common DNA and genes. These V and J calls rely on TCRdb rather than the paper's analysis. The sample has some 130,000 distinct CDR3 sequences on record, 7% to 8% of them singletons. Of the sample, around 12% is held by the ten largest clones. V and J lose 2 bases and 3 bases, and a span of 13 bases separates them. Via the germline V gene, CDR1 is MNHEY and CDR2 SVGAGI. Counted from cysteine to phenylalanine, this CDR3 has 16 amino acids. Left in the record is the CDR3 DNA by itself, 48 bases read in frame from the first base.

The material sequenced was blood, either unsorted or a sorted T cell fraction (not recorded which). The V and J segments used are TRBV6-5 and TRBJ2-2; the D region may be TRBD1 or TRBD2, each matching 5 bases equally. The TCR originated in a female donor with ankylosing spondylitis or in good health (not recorded which). The CDR3 region has the sequence CASSYGERGHTGELFF. The DNA reads as follows: TGTGCCAGCAGTTACGGGGAGAGGGGCCACACCGGGGAGCTGTTTTTT.